This T cell receptor (beta chain) derives from a study of blood T cell repertoires in COVID-19. Data came from immunoSEQ multiplex PCR; TCRdb stores just in-frame clones and leaves some out. The table records tens of thousands of clones, about 91% of them present only once. The germline gives CDR1 SGHRS, CDR2 YFSETQ. This CDR3 region has 17 residues. Trimming shortened V by 0 bases and J by 3 bases, and 13 bases separated the two germline ends. Sequencing was carried out using peripheral blood. The V and J genes are TRBV5-1 and TRBJ1-6, with TRBD1 as a possible D gene (6 bases). The clonotype was recovered from a man aged 50-60 years with active COVID-19. CDR3 DNA sequence: TGCGCCAGCAGCTTGGGGACAGCCAGGTACTATAATTCACCCCTCCACTTT. It specifies CASSLGTARYYNSPLHF.